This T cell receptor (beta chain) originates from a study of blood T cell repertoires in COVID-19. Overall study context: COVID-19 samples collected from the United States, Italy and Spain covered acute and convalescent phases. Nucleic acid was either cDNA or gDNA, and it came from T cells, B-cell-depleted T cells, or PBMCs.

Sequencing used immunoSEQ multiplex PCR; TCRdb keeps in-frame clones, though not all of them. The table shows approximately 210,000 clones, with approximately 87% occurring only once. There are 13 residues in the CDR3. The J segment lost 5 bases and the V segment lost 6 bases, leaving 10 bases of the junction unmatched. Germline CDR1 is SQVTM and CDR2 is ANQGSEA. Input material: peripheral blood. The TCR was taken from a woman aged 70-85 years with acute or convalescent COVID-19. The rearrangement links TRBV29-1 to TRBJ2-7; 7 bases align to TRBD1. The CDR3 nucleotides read TGCAGCGTCTTTGCGACAGGGTTCCACGAGCAGTACTTC. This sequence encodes CSVFATGFHEQYF.